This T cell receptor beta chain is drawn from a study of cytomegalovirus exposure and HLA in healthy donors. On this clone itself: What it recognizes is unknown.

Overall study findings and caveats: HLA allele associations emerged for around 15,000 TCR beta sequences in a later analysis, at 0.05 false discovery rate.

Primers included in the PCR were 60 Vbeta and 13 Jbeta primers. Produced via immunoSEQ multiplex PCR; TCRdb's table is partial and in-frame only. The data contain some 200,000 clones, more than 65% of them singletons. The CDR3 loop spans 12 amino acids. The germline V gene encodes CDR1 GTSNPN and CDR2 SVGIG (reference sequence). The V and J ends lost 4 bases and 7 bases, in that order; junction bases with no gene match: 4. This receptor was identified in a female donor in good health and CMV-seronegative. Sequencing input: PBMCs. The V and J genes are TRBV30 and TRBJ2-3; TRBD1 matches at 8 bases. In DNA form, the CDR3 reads TGTGCCTGGATCCAGGGGGCTTATACGCAGTATTTT. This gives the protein CAWIQGAYTQYF.